This T cell receptor (beta chain) came from a study of Tregs in tolerant kidney transplant recipients. Findings and caveats of the study: Tregs expanded with activated donor B cells seemed most donor-specific. Biological reproducibility was not directly addressed, but technical replication error appeared minimal.

The table came from immunoSEQ multiplex PCR; TCRdb's copy has only in-frame clones and leaves some out. The top ten clones hold around 9.9% of a sample with 50,000 to 85,000 clones, approximately 92% of them seen once. Unstimulated regulatory T cells (CD4+CD25+CD127-), CD4+CD25- non-regulatory cells, CD4 and CD8 cells were FACS-sorted from thawed PBMCs. A remark on this clone: The antigen is unknown. At the DNA level, this CDR3 is encoded by other sequences in the same sample as well.

Trimming stripped 0 bases from V and 2 bases from J, with 5 bases between. From germline, CDR1 is MNHNY and CDR2 SVGAGI (reference sequence). CDR3 length equals 13 residues. The gene calls are TRBV6-6 and TRBJ2-7; D uncertain. The sample was CD8+ T cells from blood, taken before the transplant. The TCR sequence derives from a human donor who received a combined kidney and bone marrow transplant. The CDR3 protein is CASSYSGPYEQYF. The CDR3 DNA sequence: TGTGCCAGCAGTTACTCGGGCCCCTACGAGCAGTACTTC.